This T cell receptor beta chain was recovered during a study of OX40 agonist ivuxolimab in advanced cancers. Study-wide results and limits: Partial responders receiving 0.1-3.0 mg/kg showed among the lowest clonal expansion. The authors did not determine the antigen specificity of the expanded peripheral T cells.

As concerns this clone: The antigen is undetermined.

Trimming shortened V by 2 bases and J by 2 bases, and 6 bases separated the two germline ends. The V gene's germline CDR1 is MNHEY and CDR2 SVGAGI. CDR3 length: 13 residues. Prior autoimmune disease or systemic immunosuppression barred patients. Sampled blood was obtained at baseline, cycle 4 day 1, and cycle 7 day 1. Profiling relied on immunoSEQ multiplex PCR, and the TCRdb table lists in-frame clones only, not all of them. The data hold 65,000 or so clones, with around 83% observed a single time. This TCR came from an adult with an advanced solid tumor such as melanoma, head and neck, liver or kidney cancer. This chain joins TRBV6-5 and TRBJ1-2, with a possible D match to TRBD1 (5 bases). Source: CD4+ or CD8+ T cells sorted from blood, taken in a trial of the OX40 agonist ivuxolimab. CDR3 nucleotides: TGTGCCAGCAGTTACGACAGAAACTATGGCTACACCTTC. Translation gives CASSYDRNYGYTF.